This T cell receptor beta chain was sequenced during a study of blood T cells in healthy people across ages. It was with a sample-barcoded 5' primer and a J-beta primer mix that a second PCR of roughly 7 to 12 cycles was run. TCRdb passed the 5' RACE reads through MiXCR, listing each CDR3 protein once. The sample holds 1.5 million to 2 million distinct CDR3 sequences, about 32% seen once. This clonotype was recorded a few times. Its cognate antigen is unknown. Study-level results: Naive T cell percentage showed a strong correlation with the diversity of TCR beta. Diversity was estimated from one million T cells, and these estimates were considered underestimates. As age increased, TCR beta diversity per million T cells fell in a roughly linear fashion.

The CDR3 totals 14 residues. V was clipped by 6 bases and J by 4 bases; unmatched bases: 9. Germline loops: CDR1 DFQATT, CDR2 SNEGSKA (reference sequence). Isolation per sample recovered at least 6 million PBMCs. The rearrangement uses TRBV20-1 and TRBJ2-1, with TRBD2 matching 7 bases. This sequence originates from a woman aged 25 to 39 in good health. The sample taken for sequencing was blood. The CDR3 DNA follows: TGCAGTGCAAAGAGGGCTAGCGGTTACAATGAGCAGTTCTTC. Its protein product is CSAKRASGYNEQFF.